This T cell receptor beta chain appears in the sequencing data of a study of CD8+CD57+ T cells in acquired aplastic anemia. Both TCR beta VDJ combination and CDR3 sequence profiling were carried out. Genomic DNA was the template for this profiling. TCRdb itself ran the reads through MiXCR, one entry per CDR3 protein. The sample has 250,000 to 350,000 distinct CDR3 sequences; approximately 58% are singletons. General observations from the study: Sharing between patients and controls was observed for twenty-nine CD8+ CDR3 sequences.

Those patients picked for sequencing had displayed CD8+CD57+ cell expansion on flow cytometry. About this clonotype itself: The antigen remains undetermined.

The TCR comes from a human donor with aplastic anemia. The sequencing input was sorted CD4+, CD8+, or CD8+CD57+ T cells (not recorded which) from PBMCs.

CDR3 bases: TGTGCCAGCAGCTCGACTAGCGGGAGGGCTCGAGAGCAGTTCTTC. It codes for CASSSTSGRAREQFF. The J gene is TRBJ2-1, the V gene TRBV7-9; 14 bases align to TRBD2. The V gene end was trimmed by 4 bases and the J gene end by 10 bases; junction bases not matched to a gene: 6. The CDR3 is made up of 15 amino acids. The germline V gene encodes CDR1 SEHNR and CDR2 FQNEAQ (reference sequence).